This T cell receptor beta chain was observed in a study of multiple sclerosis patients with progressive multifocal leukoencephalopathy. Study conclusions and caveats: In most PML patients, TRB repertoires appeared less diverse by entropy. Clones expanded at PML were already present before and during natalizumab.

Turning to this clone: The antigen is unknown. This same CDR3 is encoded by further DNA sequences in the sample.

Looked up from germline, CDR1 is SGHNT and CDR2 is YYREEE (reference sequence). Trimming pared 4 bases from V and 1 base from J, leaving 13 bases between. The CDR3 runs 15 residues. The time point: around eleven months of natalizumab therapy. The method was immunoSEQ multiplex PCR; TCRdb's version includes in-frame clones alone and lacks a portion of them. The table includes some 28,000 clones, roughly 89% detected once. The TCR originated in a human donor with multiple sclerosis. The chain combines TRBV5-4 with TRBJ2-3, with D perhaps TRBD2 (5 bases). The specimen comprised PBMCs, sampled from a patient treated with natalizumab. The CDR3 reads CASSLDGGRTDTQYF. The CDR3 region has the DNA TGTGCCAGCAGCCTGGATGGAGGCCGCACAGATACGCAGTATTTT.